The 21 T cell receptor beta chains below all came from one sample that was sequenced in a study of T cell responses to AZD1222 COVID-19 vaccine. Sequenced by immunoSEQ multiplex PCR; TCRdb stores in-frame clones only, minus some. The sample holds 150,000 to 200,000 clones, 90% to 95% seen once. This sample comprised peripheral blood, obtained on day 0 of AZD1222 vaccination. The receptors shown here come from an adult in good health.

V usage is TRBV10-3 and J usage is TRBJ1-2; D is undetermined. V was pared by 0 bases and J by 1 base, with 9 bases between. This CDR3 comprises 15 residues. Germline V gene data show CDR1 as ENHRY and CDR2 as SYGVKD. The CDR3 here is CAISESYRGNYGYTF. CDR3 in DNA: TGTGCCATCAGTGAGTCGTATCGGGGTAACTATGGCTACACCTTC.

The chain recombines TRBV5-6 with TRBJ2-5, with 10 bases fitting TRBD2. The CDR3 consists of 14 residues. The ends lost 3 bases at V and 5 bases at J; junction bases unmatched: 4. Germline assignment: CDR1 SGHDT and CDR2 YYEEEE. The CDR3 sequence: CASSSGLATETQYF. Written as DNA, the CDR3 is TGTGCCAGCAGCTCGGGACTAGCGACCGAGACCCAGTACTTC.

V is TRBV4-1 and J is TRBJ2-7; D is uncertain. Trimming stripped 0 bases from V and 0 bases from J, with 6 bases between. Germline CDR1 and CDR2: MGHRA and YSYEKL. The CDR3 is made up of 14 amino acids. CDR3 sequence: CASSQEPASYEQYF. The CDR3 DNA sequence: TGCGCCAGCAGCCAAGAACCAGCCTCCTACGAGCAGTACTTC.

This clone was seen once. The V and J genes are TRBV28 and TRBJ1-2; the match to TRBD1 covers 11 bases. CDR1 and CDR2 (germline): MDHEN, SYDVKM. The CDR3 loop spans 16 amino acids. The V gene end was trimmed by 5 bases and the J gene end by 6 bases; junction bases not matched to a gene: 11. This chain's CDR3 is CASSPPGQGAINGYTF. The CDR3 nucleotides are TGTGCCAGCAGTCCCCCCGGACAGGGGGCTATTAATGGCTACACCTTC.

The V call is TRBV6-2 or TRBV6-3, the J call TRBJ2-2, with no clear D. The germline V gene encodes CDR1 MNHEY and CDR2 SVGEGT. V was pared by 0 bases and J by 5 bases, with 10 bases between. This CDR3 spans 15 amino acids. CDR3 bases: TGTGCCAGCAGTTACTCGTGGCCTGGGACCGGGGAGCTGTTTTTT. This encodes CASSYSWPGTGELFF.

In this sample, this clone turned up once. The chain has TRBV5-1 and TRBJ2-7; 16 bases map to TRBD2. Germline V gives CDR1 SGHRS, CDR2 YFSETQ. Losses at the gene ends were 0 bases for V and 6 bases for J; bases not matched to a gene: 18. CDR3 length: 21 residues. As DNA, the CDR3 is TGCGCCAGCAGCTTGGCCGGGGGGACTAGCGGGAGGGCCCAATCTCCACTCGAGCAGTACTTC. It specifies CASSLAGGTSGRAQSPLEQYF.

This chain uses TRBV9 with TRBJ2-5; 10 bases line up with TRBD2. Germline V CDR1 and CDR2: SGDLS, YYNGEE. V was clipped by 0 bases and J by 5 bases; unmatched bases: 7. The CDR3 is made up of 16 amino acids. The CDR3, as DNA: TGTGCCAGCAGCGTAGATGTACTAGCGGGACCCGAGACCCAGTACTTC. As protein: CASSVDVLAGPETQYF. Based on the CDR3 plus reference TRBV9 and TRBJ2-5, the full variable domain is DSGVTQTPKHLITATGQRVTLRCSPRSGDLSVYWYQQSLDQGLQFLIQYYNGEERAKGNILERFSAQQFPDLHSELNLSSLELGDSALYFCASSVDVLAGPETQYFGPGTRLLVL.

This clone appeared a single time. This rearrangement joins TRBV24-1 to TRBJ2-2; 8 nucleotides match TRBD1. The CDR3 is made up of 16 amino acids. Losses at the gene ends were 4 bases for V and 3 bases for J; bases not matched to a gene: 6. Looked up from germline, CDR1 is KGHDR and CDR2 is SFDVKD. The CDR3 DNA follows: TGTGCCACCAGTGACCACACGACAGGGGACACCGGGGAGCTGTTTTTT. This translates into CATSDHTTGDTGELFF.

This sequence joins TRBV7-2 and TRBJ1-2; the D gene is possibly TRBD1 (5 bases). This CDR3 region has 15 residues. Germline assignment: CDR1 SGHTA and CDR2 FQGNSA. Trimming cost V 1 base and J 7 bases, with 16 bases left between them. The chain's CDR3 is CASSLVASGRGGYTF. Here the CDR3 DNA reads TGTGCCAGCAGCTTAGTGGCGTCCGGGAGGGGTGGCTACACCTTC.

V usage is TRBV11-3 and J usage is TRBJ1-6; D possibly corresponds to TRBD1 (5 bases). The germline V gene has CDR1 SGHNT and CDR2 YENEEA. This CDR3 is 14 amino acids long. Trimming shortened V by 4 bases and J by 9 bases, and 13 bases separated the two germline ends. CDR3 DNA sequence: TGTGCCAGCAGCTATCCCGGGGGAAGTTCACCCCTCCACTTT. This translates into CASSYPGGSSPLHF.

The CDR3, as DNA: TGCAGCGTACTAGACAGGGCGAGCTATGGCTACACCTTC. Translation gives CSVLDRASYGYTF. The rearrangement joins TRBV29-1 to TRBJ1-2; 7 nucleotides agree with TRBD1. Trimming removed 6 bases from V and 4 bases from J; junction bases left unmatched: 8. CDR1 is SQVTM, CDR2 ANQGSEA, per germline. CDR3 length equals 13 residues.

This rearrangement joins TRBV13 to TRBJ2-7; a possible D gene is TRBD1 (5 bases). CDR1 is PRHDT, CDR2 FYEKMQ, per germline (reference sequence). The V gene lost 0 bases and the J gene lost 0 bases, with 9 bases spanning the gap. CDR3 size: 15 residues. CDR3 DNA sequence: TGTGCCAGCAGCTTAGGACAGGTAATCTCCTACGAGCAGTACTTC. It is translated as CASSLGQVISYEQYF.

This clone was seen once. J is TRBJ2-1 and V is TRBV7-3; 10 bases are a match to TRBD2. Germline CDR1 is SGHTA and CDR2 is FQGTGA. The CDR3 consists of 14 residues. The trim removed 8 bases at V and 5 bases at J, leaving 6 bases unmatched. As DNA, the CDR3 is TGTGCCAGCGGAGCGGGAGGGCCCCACAATGAGCAGTTCTTC. This encodes CASGAGGPHNEQFF.

J is TRBJ1-1 and V is TRBV11-2; no clear D. V shed 3 bases and J shed 3 bases, with 5 bases lying between them. CDR3 length equals 12 residues. The V gene's germline CDR1 is SGHAT and CDR2 FQNNGV. The CDR3 DNA sequence: TGTGCCAGCAGCTTTCAGTACACTGAAGCTTTCTTT. Amino acid sequence: CASSFQYTEAFF.

The CDR3 bases are TGTGCCAGCAGAGGGACTAGCGGGGTCAATGAGCAGTTCTTC. It encodes CASRGTSGVNEQFF. J is TRBJ2-1 and V is TRBV28, with 13 bases fitting TRBD2. Trimming cost V 6 bases and J 6 bases; bases outside gene matches: 2. The CDR3 is 14 residues long. Germline lookup yields CDR1 MDHEN and CDR2 SYDVKM.

This chain connects TRBV2 to TRBJ2-5; TRBD2 aligns across 13 bases. Germline lookup yields CDR1 SNHLY and CDR2 FYNNEI. CDR3 length: 15 residues. With 7 bases clipped from V and 2 bases from J, the junction kept 4 bases outside the gene matches. In DNA, the CDR3 is TGTGCCAGCAACATACTAGCGGGAGGGCAAGAGACCCAGTACTTC. This gives the protein CASNILAGGQETQYF.

The rearrangement uses TRBV10-2 and TRBJ1-5; D unclear. The V gene lost 3 bases and the J gene lost 6 bases, with 6 bases spanning the gap. This CDR3 has 12 residues. Germline CDR1 reads WSHSY; CDR2 reads SAAADI. CDR3 residues: CASSDRAQPQHF. The DNA of the CDR3 is TGCGCCAGCAGTGACCGGGCTCAGCCCCAGCATTTT.

This chain connects TRBV27 to TRBJ2-3, with D possibly being TRBD1 (7 bases). V gave up 2 bases and J gave up 10 bases, with 28 bases separating them. Germline values: CDR1 MNHEY, CDR2 SMNVEV (reference sequence). CDR3 size: 18 residues. The CDR3, as DNA: TGTGCCAGCAGTTTAAATTTCGGGGGCGGCTTCCCACAGGGGTCGCAGTATTTT. Translation gives CASSLNFGGGFPQGSQYF.

The chain links TRBV7-2 to TRBJ2-4, with TRBD2 matching 8 bases. This CDR3 is 14 amino acids long. The V segment lost 2 bases and the J segment 13 bases; nucleotides outside the gene matches: 10. The V gene's germline CDR1 is SGHTA and CDR2 FQGNSA. The CDR3 sequence: CASSLTFTSGLQYF. The CDR3 DNA follows: TGTGCCAGCAGCTTAACCTTTACTAGCGGCCTACAGTACTTC.

This rearrangement joins TRBV28 to TRBJ1-4; 7 positions match TRBD1. This CDR3 has 14 residues. The germline gives CDR1 MDHEN, CDR2 SYDVKM. V was pared by 3 bases and J by 7 bases, with 5 bases of the junction left unmatched. CDR3 nucleotide sequence: TGTGCCAGCAGTTTGGGAGGGGGCGGTGAAAAACTGTTTTTT. It translates to CASSLGGGGEKLFF. The full variable domain, its missing parts supplied by reference TRBV28 and TRBJ1-4, is DVKVTQSSRYLVKRTGEKVFLECVQDMDHENMFWYRQDPGLGLRLIYFSYDVKMKEKGDIPEGYSVSREKKERFSLILESASTNQTSMYLCASSLGGGGEKLFFGSGTQLSVL.

The chain joins TRBV2 to TRBJ1-1; unclear D gene. The CDR3 totals 14 residues. Trimming shortened V by 3 bases and J by 5 bases, and 13 bases separated the two germline ends. In germline, CDR1 is SNHLY, CDR2 FYNNEI. CDR3 in amino acids: CASSDLRMGTEAFF. Written as DNA, the CDR3 is TGTGCCAGCAGTGACCTACGAATGGGGACTGAAGCTTTCTTT.